What follows are 22 T cell receptor beta chains derived from one specimen sequenced in a study of blood T cell repertoires in COVID-19. Assay: immunoSEQ multiplex PCR; the TCRdb copy retains only in-frame clones and omits some. The repertoire holds 200,000 to 250,000 clones, roughly nine tenths seen once, with 1.5% to 2% in the top ten. The source material was peripheral blood. Receptors originate from a man in his 70s with acute or convalescent COVID-19.

J is TRBJ1-6 and V is TRBV15, with D possibly TRBD1 on 6 matching bases. The germline V gene has CDR1 LNHNV and CDR2 YYDKDF (reference sequence). The CDR3 totals 13 residues. Trimming removed 6 bases at V and 11 bases at J, with 14 bases between. In DNA, the CDR3 is TGTGCCACCAGACCGGACAGAAATACACCCCTCCACTTT. Translated, it gives CATRPDRNTPLHF.

The rearrangement links TRBV4-1 to TRBJ2-3; D not certain. V lost 5 bases and J 0 bases, leaving 6 bases between the germline ends. Germline V gene data show CDR1 as MGHRA and CDR2 as YSYEKL. The CDR3 extends over 13 amino acids. This chain's CDR3 is CASSAQSTDTQYF. CDR3 in DNA: TGCGCCAGCAGCGCACAGAGCACAGATACGCAGTATTTT.

As to this clone: The sample holds other DNA sequences that translate to the same CDR3. The chain carries TRBV19 and TRBJ2-3; 8 bases are a match to TRBD1. The CDR3 is made up of 14 amino acids. The V gene end was trimmed by 2 bases and the J gene end by 3 bases; junction bases not matched to a gene: 1. CDR1 and CDR2 (germline): LNHDA, SQIVND (reference sequence). CDR3 loop: CASSITGGTDTQYF. DNA of the CDR3: TGTGCCAGTAGTATAACAGGGGGTACAGATACGCAGTATTTT.

V usage is TRBV19 and J usage is TRBJ2-7, with 7 bases lining up with TRBD1. Trimming at V came to 3 bases and at J to 1 base, leaving 3 bases not matched to a gene. This CDR3 comprises 14 residues. Germline CDR1 is LNHDA and CDR2 is SQIVND (reference sequence). This CDR3 is CASSMPGQSYEQYF. The DNA for the CDR3 is TGTGCCAGTAGTATGCCGGGACAGTCCTACGAGCAGTACTTC.

CDR3 sequence (DNA): TGTGCCACCAGCAGAGATCGGGGACTAGCGGGAGAGGACAATGAGCAGTTCTTC. This codes for CATSRDRGLAGEDNEQFF. The rearrangement uses TRBV15 and TRBJ2-1; 14 positions agree with TRBD2. The CDR3 has 18 residues. In germline, CDR1 is LNHNV, CDR2 YYDKDF (reference sequence). V gave up 0 bases and J gave up 5 bases; unmatched junction bases: 6. Using reference TRBV15 and TRBJ2-1 for the parts outside the CDR3, the full variable domain is DAMVIQNPRYQVTQFGKPVTLSCSQTLNHNVMYWYQQKSSQAPKLLFHYYDKDFNNEADTPDNFQSRRPNTSFCFLDIRSPGLGDTAMYLCATSRDRGLAGEDNEQFFGPGTRLTVL.

This chain joins TRBV7-8 and TRBJ1-6, with 7 nucleotides matching TRBD1. This CDR3 contains 15 residues. With 3 bases clipped from V and 5 bases from J, the junction kept 4 bases outside the gene matches. Germline values: CDR1 SGHVS, CDR2 FQNEAQ. The CDR3 region is CASSFSQGNNSPLHF. Written as DNA, the CDR3 is TGTGCCAGCAGCTTCTCACAGGGGAATAATTCACCCCTCCACTTT.

J is TRBJ2-7 and V is TRBV7-2; D unclear. Germline-derived CDR1 and CDR2 are SGHTA and FQGNSA. This CDR3 has 15 residues. Deletions cut 1 base from V and 3 bases from J, with 13 bases between. CDR3 DNA sequence: TGTGCCAGCAGCTTAGGGTCAGACATCCACTACGAGCAGTACTTC. Amino acids: CASSLGSDIHYEQYF.

The rearrangement joins TRBV30 to TRBJ2-3; no firm D call. Trimming removed 0 bases from V and 5 bases from J, with 6 bases in between. This CDR3 is 12 amino acids long. CDR1 and CDR2 (germline): GTSNPN, SVGIG (reference sequence). The CDR3 DNA is TGTGCCTGGAGTGTAATAATAGATACGCAGTATTTT. Its protein is CAWSVIIDTQYF. Looking up the rest from reference TRBV30 and TRBJ2-3 gives the full variable domain: SQTIHQWPATLVQPVGSPLSLECTVEGTSNPNLYWYRQAAGRGLQLLFYSVGIGQISSEVPQNLSASRPQDRQFILSSKKLLLSDSGFYLCAWSVIIDTQYFGPGTRLTVL.

The V and J genes are TRBV10-1 and TRBJ2-3; D is ambiguous. Germline values: CDR1 WNHNN, CDR2 SYGVQD (reference sequence). The CDR3 has 14 amino acids. V was cut by 5 bases and J by 2 bases, with 11 bases left in between. The CDR3 loop reads CASSFGPTTDTQYF. The CDR3 DNA sequence: TGCGCCAGCAGTTTCGGTCCCACCACAGATACGCAGTATTTT.

The chain is built from TRBV7-8 and TRBJ2-7, with a weak D call TRBD2 (5 bases). The V and J ends lost 2 bases and 0 bases respectively, with 11 bases between them. Germline CDR1 reads SGHVS; CDR2 reads FQNEAQ. The CDR3 covers 15 residues. The CDR3 DNA reads as TGTGCCAGCAGCTTAACCGGTCGGGACTCCTACGAGCAGTACTTC. It translates to CASSLTGRDSYEQYF. Variable domain in full (rest from reference TRBV7-8 and TRBJ2-7): GAGVSQSPRYKVAKRGQDVALRCDPISGHVSLFWYQQALGQGPEFLTYFQNEAQLDKSGLPSDRFFAERPEGSVSTLKIQRTQQEDSAVYLCASSLTGRDSYEQYFGPGTRLTVT.

This chain joins TRBV21-1 and TRBJ2-7; the table's TRBD1 call for D was not verified on the DNA. TRBV21-1 is a pseudogene. The length of the CDR3 is 16 residues. Here the CDR3 DNA reads TGTGCCAGGGAAATTCTACAGGGGGCACGAGTCTACGAGCAGTACTTC. It translates to CAREILQGARVYEQYF.

This clone was seen once. The V gene is TRBV28, the J gene TRBJ1-5; D unclear. Germline assignment: CDR1 MDHEN and CDR2 SYDVKM. Between the trimmed V and J ends, which lost 5 bases and 3 bases, there was a span of 14 bases. This CDR3 comprises 15 residues. CDR3 coding DNA: TGTGCCAGCAGTCCCTACGGTCCTAACAATCAGCCCCAGCATTTT. This encodes CASSPYGPNNQPQHF. The full variable domain, rest sourced from reference TRBV28 and TRBJ1-5, is DVKVTQSSRYLVKRTGEKVFLECVQDMDHENMFWYRQDPGLGLRLIYFSYDVKMKEKGDIPEGYSVSREKKERFSLILESASTNQTSMYLCASSPYGPNNQPQHFGDGTRLSIL.

This chain links TRBV5-5 with TRBJ1-4, with D maybe TRBD1 (5 bases). The germline V gene has CDR1 SGHKS and CDR2 YYEKEE (reference sequence). This CDR3 region has 16 residues. V was shortened by 0 bases and J by 14 bases, with 23 bases between the two germline ends. CDR3 sequence: CASSLAGGTPGLVLFF. The CDR3 DNA reads TGTGCCAGCAGCTTGGCCGGGGGGACCCCCGGGTTGGTTCTGTTTTTT.

This clone has a single count. The V call is TRBV20-1, the J call TRBJ1-1, with 7 bases identical to TRBD1. V trimming: 3 bases; J trimming: 0 bases; junction bases outside the gene matches: 13. From germline, CDR1 is DFQATT and CDR2 SNEGSKA (reference sequence). The length of the CDR3 is 17 residues. The CDR3 sequence is CSASKVRTGIMNTEAFF. The CDR3 bases are TGCAGTGCTAGTAAAGTCCGGACAGGAATCATGAACACTGAAGCTTTCTTT.

This clone was recorded only once. J is TRBJ1-5 and V is TRBV12-3 or TRBV12-4; possible D gene TRBD1, 5 bases. The CDR3 runs to 12 residues. V lost 8 bases and J 9 bases, leaving 14 bases between the germline ends. This CDR3 is CASRGTSGPQHF. The CDR3 DNA follows: TGTGCCAGCCGCGGGACCTCCGGGCCCCAGCATTTT.

CDR3 DNA sequence: TGTGCCAGCACGGGACAGGGTCCCGGGGAGCTGTTTTTT. It yields the protein CASTGQGPGELFF. V and J are TRBV2 and TRBJ2-2; 9 bases agree with TRBD1. V was clipped by 7 bases and J by 6 bases; unmatched bases: 3. Germline assignment: CDR1 SNHLY and CDR2 FYNNEI. There are 13 residues in the CDR3.

The gene calls are TRBV19 and TRBJ2-1; 8 bases are a match to TRBD2. CDR3 size: 16 residues. Looked up from germline, CDR1 is LNHDA and CDR2 is SQIVND (reference sequence). V lost 6 bases to trimming and J lost 9 bases; unmatched junction nucleotides: 16. CDR3 in DNA: TGTGCCAGTAGCCAAGGGTCCGCGCGGGAGGAGTGTGAGCAGTTCTTC. Amino acid sequence: CASSQGSAREECEQFF.

This chain's CDR3 is CASSRETGNTEAFF. DNA of the CDR3: TGTGCCAGTAGTAGAGAAACCGGGAACACTGAAGCTTTCTTT. The chain carries TRBV19 and TRBJ1-1; the D is unclear. The V gene's germline CDR1 is LNHDA and CDR2 SQIVND (reference sequence). V was clipped by 4 bases and J by 1 base, with 10 bases between them. The CDR3 loop spans 14 amino acids.

This clone was counted once. The chain has TRBV19 and TRBJ1-4; D might be TRBD1 (5 bases). Germline V gives CDR1 LNHDA, CDR2 SQIVND (reference sequence). V was shortened by 5 bases and J by 5 bases, with 18 bases between the two germline ends. This CDR3 comprises 16 residues. The CDR3 DNA is TGTGCCAGTAGTCCCATCCCCAGGGAAGGGAATGAAAAACTGTTTTTT. Protein: CASSPIPREGNEKLFF.

This chain uses TRBV2 with TRBJ2-3; the D gene is possibly TRBD2 (6 bases). Trimming left V 6 bases short and J 2 bases short, with 9 bases between. Germline CDR1 and CDR2: SNHLY and FYNNEI. The length of the CDR3 is 13 residues. The CDR3, as DNA: TGTGCCAGCAGGGGGACTTACACAGATACGCAGTATTTT. Protein: CASRGTYTDTQYF.

This chain links TRBV5-5 with TRBJ2-3; tentative D call: TRBD2 (6 bases). The V gene lost 0 bases and the J gene lost 3 bases, with 8 bases spanning the gap. There are 14 residues in the CDR3. In germline, CDR1 is SGHKS, CDR2 YYEKEE (reference sequence). CDR3 in amino acids: CASSLGEVTDTQYF. The CDR3 region has the DNA TGTGCCAGCAGCTTGGGGGAGGTTACAGATACGCAGTATTTT.

The chain is built from TRBV21-1 and TRBJ2-1; TRBD1 is taken as the D call from the table, unchecked against the DNA. TRBV21-1 is an annotated pseudogene. The CDR3 totals 12 residues. This CDR3 is CASSKIGLTQFF. CDR3 DNA sequence: TGTGCCAGCAGCAAGATTGGGCTAACTCAGTTCTTC.